These T cell receptor beta chains were read from a single sample in a study of blood T cell repertoires in COVID-19. Produced via immunoSEQ multiplex PCR; TCRdb's table is partial and in-frame only. The table has 90,000 to 130,000 clones, about 79% seen once. Sequencing used peripheral blood. All receptors derive from a woman older than 75 with active or convalescent COVID-19. Each CDR3 is given with its conserved first and last residue. The D gene is left open where the match is weak. Size values are once, few and many counts, or a class for expanded clones, and some rows have none.

J: TRBJ1-1
D: TRBD1
V: TRBV5-5
size: NA
length: 16
DNA: TGTGCCAGCAGCTTGGCGAAGACAGGGATGAACACTGAAGCTTTCTTT
CDR3: CASSLAKTGMNTEAFF

J: TRBJ2-5
D: NA
V: TRBV2
size: NA
length: 13
DNA: TGTGCCAGCAGCGTGGAGCTCAAAGAGACCCAGTACTTC
CDR3: CASSVELKETQYF

J: TRBJ1-3
D: NA
V: TRBV30
size: NA
length: 13
DNA: TGTGCCTGGAGTAGGACAGAAGGAAACACCATATATTTT
CDR3: CAWSRTEGNTIYF

J: TRBJ1-6
D: TRBD1
V: TRBV5-4
size: NA
length: 14
DNA: TGTGCCAGCAGCTTGAGGGACAGGGCTTCACCCCTCCACTTT
CDR3: CASSLRDRASPLHF

J: TRBJ2-7
D: NA
V: TRBV5-4
size: NA
length: 14
DNA: TGTGCCAGCAGCCGAGGGATTAGCTCCTACGAGCAGTACTTC
CDR3: CASSRGISSYEQYF

J: TRBJ1-1
D: TRBD1
V: TRBV7-9
size: NA
length: 14
DNA: TGTGCCAGCAGTCGTCCGGGACAGTACATTGAAGCTTTCTTT
CDR3: CASSRPGQYIEAFF

J: TRBJ1-5
D: NA
V: TRBV7-8
size: many
length: 16
DNA: TGTGCCAGCAGCTTAGACCTCCGGGGAGGGAATCAGCCCCAGCATTTT
CDR3: CASSLDLRGGNQPQHF

J: TRBJ1-6
D: NA
V: TRBV2
size: NA
length: 13
DNA: TGTGCCAGCAACCCGGGGTTAAATTCACCCCTCCACTTT
CDR3: CASNPGLNSPLHF

J: TRBJ2-7
D: NA
V: TRBV10-3
size: NA
length: 13
DNA: TGTGCCATCAGACCGGGACACCGCTACGAGCAGTACTTC
CDR3: CAIRPGHRYEQYF

J: TRBJ1-1
D: NA
V: TRBV7-2
size: NA
length: 16
DNA: TGTGCCAGCAGCTTAGGGGCGGGGAATTGGGACACTGAAGCTTTCTTT
CDR3: CASSLGAGNWDTEAFF

J: TRBJ1-1
D: TRBD1
V: TRBV28
size: NA
length: 14
DNA: TGTGCCAGCAGTTTCGGGGACAGGGACACTGAAGCTTTCTTT
CDR3: CASSFGDRDTEAFF

J: TRBJ2-1
D: NA
V: TRBV19
size: NA
length: 15
DNA: TGTGCCAGTAGCACGGCACCGGGACTGTACAATGAGCAGTTCTTC
CDR3: CASSTAPGLYNEQFF

J: TRBJ1-2
D: TRBD1
V: TRBV9
size: NA
length: 16
DNA: TGTGCCAGCAGCGTAGCTGCAGGGGGTTTTTACTATGGCTACACCTTC
CDR3: CASSVAAGGFYYGYTF

J: TRBJ2-3
D: TRBD2
V: TRBV10-3
size: NA
length: 15
DNA: TGTGCCATCAACCAGCGGGGAACTAGCACAGATACGCAGTATTTT
CDR3: CAINQRGTSTDTQYF

J: TRBJ2-1
D: TRBD2
V: TRBV7-2
size: NA
length: 16
DNA: TGTGCCAGCAGCGGCCAACCTAGCGGTTACTACAATGAGCAGTTCTTC
CDR3: CASSGQPSGYYNEQFF

J: TRBJ1-5
D: NA
V: TRBV5-6
size: NA
length: 16
DNA: TGTGCCAGCAGCTTGGGTTCAGGGGCTAGCAATCAGCCCCAGCATTTT
CDR3: CASSLGSGASNQPQHF

J: TRBJ1-3
D: NA
V: TRBV2
size: NA
length: 15
DNA: TGTGCCAGCAGAGCCCGGACAGATTCTGGAAACACCATATATTTT
CDR3: CASRARTDSGNTIYF

J: TRBJ2-3
D: TRBD2
V: TRBV7-2
size: NA
length: 16
DNA: TGTGCCAGCAGCTTAGTTCCTCTAGCGGGAGAGTGGGCGCAGTATTTT
CDR3: CASSLVPLAGEWAQYF

J: TRBJ2-7
D: TRBD1
V: TRBV7-2
size: few
length: 14
DNA: TGTGCCAGCAGCCCATCGGACAGGTTTTACGAGCAGTACTTC
CDR3: CASSPSDRFYEQYF

J: TRBJ1-5
D: NA
V: TRBV4-2
size: once
length: 13
DNA: TGTGCCAGCAGCCAAGACAGGAATCAGCCCCAGCATTTT
CDR3: CASSQDRNQPQHF

J: TRBJ1-2
D: NA
V: TRBV19
size: NA
length: 15
DNA: TGTGCCAGTAGTATGAGGCAGAAATCTAACTATGGCTACACCTTC
CDR3: CASSMRQKSNYGYTF

J: TRBJ1-2
D: TRBD1
V: TRBV30
size: NA
length: 15
DNA: TGTGCCTGGAGTATCCAGTCCGGGACAGTATATGGCTACACCTTC
CDR3: CAWSIQSGTVYGYTF

J: TRBJ2-5
D: TRBD2
V: TRBV6-5
size: once
length: 13
DNA: TGTGCCAGCCGGCTAGCGGGACAAGAGACCCAGTACTTC
CDR3: CASRLAGQETQYF

J: TRBJ2-2
D: TRBD2
V: TRBV27
size: NA
length: 19
DNA: TGTGCCAGCAGTTCCTCGGGACTAGCGGGAGTAGGTCAAGCCGGGGAGCTGTTTTTT
CDR3: CASSSSGLAGVGQAGELFF

J: TRBJ1-2
D: NA
V: TRBV2
size: NA
length: 14
DNA: TGTGCCCTCGGGCGGGGGTACTCAATCGGCGGCTACACCTTC
CDR3: CALGRGYSIGGYTF

J: TRBJ2-7
D: NA
V: TRBV7-8
size: NA
length: 14
DNA: TGTGCCAGCAGCTTAGTTTCGGGGATCAACGAGCAGTACTTC
CDR3: CASSLVSGINEQYF

J: TRBJ1-1
D: NA
V: TRBV11-1
size: once
length: 11
DNA: TGTGCCAGCAGCTTTGCGAGTGAAGCTTTCTTT
CDR3: CASSFASEAFF

J: TRBJ2-1
D: NA
V: TRBV28
size: NA
length: 16
DNA: TGTGCCAGCAGCCGAGACAGGCAGGGTTGGGGTAATGAGCAGTTCTTC
CDR3: CASSRDRQGWGNEQFF

J: TRBJ2-1
D: NA
V: TRBV5-5
size: NA
length: 15
DNA: TGTGCCAGCAGCCGCCCGCAGTTAGCGGTTAATGAGCAGTTCTTC
CDR3: CASSRPQLAVNEQFF

J: TRBJ2-7
D: NA
V: TRBV6-6
size: NA
length: 15
DNA: TGTGCCAGCAGCCCCTCCCTGGCGGCCTCCTACGAGCAGTACTTC
CDR3: CASSPSLAASYEQYF

J: TRBJ2-3
D: NA
V: TRBV3-1/TRBV3-2
size: NA
length: 17
DNA: TGTGCCAGCAGCCAAGGTGAGACTACTCGGTACGGAGATACGCAGTATTTT
CDR3: CASSQGETTRYGDTQYF

J: TRBJ2-2
D: TRBD2
V: TRBV4-2
size: NA
length: 19
DNA: TGTGCCAGCAGCCAAGAACTAGCGGGCATAAATCGGAACACCGGGGAGCTGTTTTTT
CDR3: CASSQELAGINRNTGELFF

J: TRBJ2-5
D: TRBD2
V: TRBV6-5
size: NA
length: 15
DNA: TGTGCCAGCAGTCCCTCCTTGACTAGCGAAGAGACCCAGTACTTC
CDR3: CASSPSLTSEETQYF

J: TRBJ2-5
D: TRBD2
V: TRBV6-6
size: few
length: 15
DNA: TGTGCCAGCAGTTATCTAGCGGGATACCAAGAGACCCAGTACTTC
CDR3: CASSYLAGYQETQYF

J: TRBJ1-6
D: NA
V: TRBV2
size: NA
length: 14
DNA: TGTGCCAGCAGCGGGGGGGACCTAAGTTCACCCCTCCACTTT
CDR3: CASSGGDLSSPLHF

J: TRBJ2-7
D: NA
V: TRBV5-1
size: NA
length: 15
DNA: TGCGCCAGCAGCTTGGGGCCAGGGATGTCCTACGAGCAGTACTTC
CDR3: CASSLGPGMSYEQYF

J: TRBJ1-1
D: TRBD1
V: TRBV7-9
size: NA
length: 13
DNA: TGTGCCAGCAGCTTTACAGGGGAGACTGAAGCTTTCTTT
CDR3: CASSFTGETEAFF

J: TRBJ1-5
D: NA
V: TRBV19
size: NA
length: 15
DNA: TGTGCCAGTAGTATTTGGGACACCGGGAATCAGCCCCAGCATTTT
CDR3: CASSIWDTGNQPQHF

J: TRBJ2-1
D: TRBD2
V: TRBV5-1
size: NA
length: 16
DNA: TGCGCCAGCAGCTCCACTAGCGGGAGCTCCTACAATGAGCAGTTCTTC
CDR3: CASSSTSGSSYNEQFF

J: TRBJ2-7
D: NA
V: TRBV28
size: NA
length: 11
DNA: TGTGCCAGCAGTTTGCAGTACGAGCAGTACTTC
CDR3: CASSLQYEQYF

J: TRBJ2-1
D: NA
V: TRBV19
size: NA
length: 15
DNA: TGTGCCAGTTCGGAACAGGGAGATTCCTACAATGAGCAGTTCTTC
CDR3: CASSEQGDSYNEQFF

J: TRBJ1-4
D: NA
V: TRBV6-6
size: NA
length: 12
DNA: TGTGCCAGCGGCAGGGCTAATGAAAAACTGTTTTTT
CDR3: CASGRANEKLFF

J: TRBJ2-7
D: TRBD2
V: TRBV5-1
size: NA
length: 14
DNA: TGCGCCAGCAGCTTGCTGAGCGGGAGTTACGAGCAGTACTTC
CDR3: CASSLLSGSYEQYF

J: TRBJ1-1
D: NA
V: TRBV7-3
size: NA
length: 13
DNA: TGTGCCAGCAGTTCGACAGTGAACACTGAAGCTTTCTTT
CDR3: CASSSTVNTEAFF

J: TRBJ1-2
D: NA
V: TRBV18
size: once
length: 12
DNA: TGTGCCAGCTCACGCGACATCTATGGCTACACCTTC
CDR3: CASSRDIYGYTF

J: TRBJ1-1
D: TRBD1
V: TRBV15
size: NA
length: 14
DNA: TGTGCCACCAGCAAACAGGGGTTGAACACTGAAGCTTTCTTT
CDR3: CATSKQGLNTEAFF

J: TRBJ2-3
D: TRBD1
V: TRBV5-1
size: NA
length: 15
DNA: TGCGCCAGCAGAATAGCCCAGGGGGCTACAGATACGCAGTATTTT
CDR3: CASRIAQGATDTQYF

J: TRBJ2-1
D: TRBD2
V: TRBV28
size: few
length: 17
DNA: TGTGCCAGCAGTTTATCGGACTCTCTAGCGGGAGGCGATGAGCAGTTCTTC
CDR3: CASSLSDSLAGGDEQFF